The 22 T cell receptor beta chains listed next were all sequenced from one sample in a study of blood T cells in healthy people across ages. Combining a sample-barcoded 5' primer with a J-beta primer mix, a second PCR ran for about 6 to 11 cycles. MiXCR, applied by TCRdb to the 5' RACE reads, yields one record per CDR3 protein. The sample lists some 1.7 million distinct CDR3 sequences, 28% occurring once. The sample was blood. These receptors were obtained from a woman in her 30s in good health.

V usage is TRBV6-1 and J usage is TRBJ2-2, with unresolved D. The germline V and J ends were trimmed by 6 bases and 5 bases, with 22 bases remaining between them. The V gene's germline CDR1 is MNHNS and CDR2 SASEGT. The CDR3 loop spans 17 amino acids. CDR3 in amino acids: CASSSSRLGMGTGELFF. As DNA, the CDR3 is TGTGCCAGCAGCTCGTCCCGTCTAGGGATGGGAACCGGGGAGCTGTTTTTT.

The rearrangement joins TRBV5-1 to TRBJ2-5; no clear D gene. Germline V gene lookup returns CDR1 SGHRS and CDR2 YFSETQ. Deletions cut 2 bases from V and 5 bases from J, with 13 bases between. CDR3 length: 14 residues. The CDR3 nucleotides are TGCGCCAGCAGCTTTAGTAACCCGTTCGAGACCCAGTACTTC. This gives the protein CASSFSNPFETQYF.

This clonotype has only a few counts. This chain joins TRBV2 and TRBJ2-7; 9 nucleotides align to TRBD2. The CDR3 has 14 amino acids. The germline gives CDR1 SNHLY, CDR2 FYNNEI. Trimming at V came to 7 bases and at J to 2 bases, leaving 6 bases not matched to a gene. CDR3 sequence reads: CASNPLAGPYEQYF. The CDR3 DNA reads TGTGCCAGCAATCCGCTAGCGGGGCCCTACGAGCAGTACTTC.

This clonotype was seen only a few times. The chain links TRBV20-1 to TRBJ2-3; 7 bases map to TRBD2. With 0 bases clipped from V and 1 base from J, the junction kept 4 bases outside the gene matches. CDR1 is DFQATT, CDR2 SNEGSKA, per germline (reference sequence). The CDR3 extends over 15 amino acids. The CDR3, as DNA: TGCAGTGCTAGAGAGTCGGGGAGGGGCACAGATACGCAGTATTTT. Amino acid sequence: CSARESGRGTDTQYF.

A remark on this clonotype: Its ends do not fully match the called genes, so a read error is possible. This chain uses TRBV5-1 with TRBJ2-6, with D possibly TRBD1 on 6 matching bases. The CDR3 sequence is 18 residues long. CDR1 and CDR2 (germline): SGHRS, YFSETQ. In nucleotides, the CDR3 is TGCACCAGCAGCCCTAGGGGGTCAGTTGCCTCTGGGGCCAACGTCCTGACTTTC. Translated: CTSSPRGSVASGANVLTF. The full variable domain, with the rest looked up from reference TRBV5-1 and TRBJ2-6, is KAGVTQTPRYLIKTRGQQVTLSCSPISGHRSVSWYQQTPGQGLQFLFEYFSETQRNKGNFPGRFSGRQFSNSRSEMNVSTLELGDSALYLCTSSPRGSVASGANVLTFGAGSRLTVL.

There are many counts of this clonotype. The chain employs TRBV5-6 and TRBJ2-1, with TRBD1 matching 10 bases. Trimming took 3 bases from V and 9 from J; bases not matched to a gene: 0. Germline V gene data show CDR1 as SGHDT and CDR2 as YYEEEE. This CDR3 comprises 12 residues. In nucleotides, the CDR3 is TGTGCCAGCAGCTGGACAGGGGGTGAGCAGTTCTTC. It translates to CASSWTGGEQFF.

The V call is TRBV2, the J call TRBJ2-4; no definite D call. The CDR3 consists of 14 residues. Per the germline V gene, CDR1 is SNHLY and CDR2 is FYNNEI. Trimming shortened V by 2 bases and J by 0 bases, and 5 bases separated the two germline ends. CDR3 coding DNA: TGTGCCAGCAGTGAACCCCTAGCCAAAAACATTCAGTACTTC. This translates into CASSEPLAKNIQYF.

The sample holds a few counts of this clonotype. The gene calls are TRBV10-3 and TRBJ2-4, with TRBD1 matching 8 bases. This CDR3 region has 12 residues. From germline, CDR1 is ENHRY and CDR2 SYGVKD. The J segment lost 13 bases and the V segment lost 10 bases, leaving 12 bases of the junction unmatched. CDR3 nucleotide sequence: TGTGCCACAGGGGGCAATGTGAATGAGCAGTACTTC. Protein product: CATGGNVNEQYF.

V and J are TRBV5-1 and TRBJ1-6; D is perhaps TRBD1 (5 bases). Germline lookup yields CDR1 SGHRS and CDR2 YFSETQ. This CDR3 contains 15 residues. Trimming took off 1 base at V and 10 bases at J, with 15 bases between the two ends. The CDR3 here is CASSLSGMGESPLHF. The CDR3 DNA reads TGCGCCAGCAGCTTGTCGGGCATGGGGGAATCACCCCTCCACTTT.

V and J are TRBV12-3 or TRBV12-4 and TRBJ2-1; D may be TRBD2 (6 bases). The CDR3 length is 15 residues. V was clipped by 2 bases and J by 8 bases, with 16 bases between them. CDR3 coding DNA: TGTGCCAGCAGTTTATGCTTAGCGGTGATGGATGAGCAGTTCTTC. Translation gives CASSLCLAVMDEQFF.

This clonotype was observed a single time. The rearrangement uses TRBV9 and TRBJ1-6; D unresolved. Between the trimmed V and J ends, which lost 4 bases and 0 bases, there was a span of 8 bases. CDR3 length equals 15 residues. Germline values: CDR1 SGDLS, CDR2 YYNGEE. This CDR3 reads CASSRTSSYNSPLHF. CDR3 sequence (DNA): TGTGCCAGCAGCAGAACCAGCTCCTATAATTCACCCCTCCACTTT.

This clonotype showed up many times. The chain employs TRBV9 and TRBJ2-1, with D hard to call. V was trimmed by 0 bases and J by 5 bases, leaving 6 bases between them. The CDR3 covers 13 residues. Looked up from germline, CDR1 is SGDLS and CDR2 is YYNGEE. CDR3 loop: CASSVAMNNEQFF. CDR3 DNA: TGTGCCAGCAGCGTAGCCATGAACAATGAGCAGTTCTTC. The complete variable domain, with remaining parts taken from reference TRBV9 and TRBJ2-1, reads DSGVTQTPKHLITATGQRVTLRCSPRSGDLSVYWYQQSLDQGLQFLIQYYNGEERAKGNILERFSAQQFPDLHSELNLSSLELGDSALYFCASSVAMNNEQFFGPGTRLTVL.

This clonotype was found many times. The chain carries TRBV29-1 and TRBJ2-5; 7 bases agree with TRBD1. Germline values: CDR1 SQVTM, CDR2 ANQGSEA. The V gene end was trimmed by 4 bases and the J gene end by 4 bases; junction bases not matched to a gene: 3. The CDR3 length is 12 residues. The DNA for the CDR3 is TGCAGCGTTGTCTGGACAGGAGAGACCCAGTACTTC. Translating gives CSVVWTGETQYF.

This chain links TRBV29-1 with TRBJ1-4; unclear D gene. V shed 6 bases and J shed 0 bases, with 11 bases lying between them. The germline V gene has CDR1 SQVTM and CDR2 ANQGSEA. The CDR3 loop spans 14 amino acids. The CDR3 region is CSVTLVATNEKLFF. In DNA form, the CDR3 reads TGCAGCGTGACTCTCGTAGCAACTAATGAAAAACTGTTTTTT.

The chain couples TRBV5-1 to TRBJ1-1, with a tentative D call TRBD1 (5 bases). Trimming took off 2 bases at V and 3 bases at J, with 11 bases between the two ends. Germline V gives CDR1 SGHRS, CDR2 YFSETQ. The CDR3 sequence is 14 residues long. The CDR3 here is CASSFGARDTEAFF. DNA for the CDR3: TGCGCCAGCAGCTTTGGGGCTCGGGACACTGAAGCTTTCTTT.

This clonotype has only a few counts. V usage is TRBV28 and J usage is TRBJ1-5; D gene ambiguous. The V end was cut by 5 bases, the J end by 0 bases, with 11 bases between. Germline V gives CDR1 MDHEN, CDR2 SYDVKM. This CDR3 comprises 15 residues. The DNA of the CDR3 is TGTGCCAGCAGTCCAGACAAGTATAGCAATCAGCCCCAGCATTTT. Its translation: CASSPDKYSNQPQHF.

The chain links TRBV9 to TRBJ2-1; 12 bases agree with TRBD2. Losses at the gene ends were 3 bases for V and 6 bases for J; bases not matched to a gene: 7. The CDR3 runs 16 residues. The germline gives CDR1 SGDLS, CDR2 YYNGEE. The CDR3 DNA follows: TGTGCCAGCAGCGCCGTACTAGCGGGAGGCATCAATGAGCAGTTCTTC. Encoded protein: CASSAVLAGGINEQFF.

This clonotype was picked up many times. CDR3 loop: CAWSLTGTGFHEQYF. The CDR3 DNA reads TGTGCCTGGAGTCTTACCGGGACAGGGTTCCACGAGCAGTACTTC. The genes are TRBV30 and TRBJ2-7, with 9 positions matching TRBD1. The CDR3 consists of 15 residues. The junction had 10 bases not matched to a gene; V was cut back by 2 bases and J by 5 bases. Germline CDR1 is GTSNPN and CDR2 is SVGIG (reference sequence).

The chain uses TRBV15 and TRBJ2-1, with D unclear. The germline gives CDR1 LNHNV, CDR2 YYDKDF (reference sequence). V lost 0 bases to trimming and J lost 10 bases, with 16 bases between them. The CDR3 extends over 15 amino acids. Written as DNA, the CDR3 is TGTGCCACCAGCAGAGAAAGGTGGCAGTCCTACGAGCAGTTCTTC. This gives the protein CATSRERWQSYEQFF.

In its sample, this clonotype was seen many times. The V and J genes are TRBV12-3 or TRBV12-4 and TRBJ2-5; 8 bases are a match to TRBD2. Losses at the gene ends were 8 bases for V and 4 bases for J; bases not matched to a gene: 6. This CDR3 comprises 13 residues. CDR3 loop: CASVAGLAETQYF. The CDR3, as DNA: TGTGCCAGCGTAGCGGGACTCGCAGAGACCCAGTACTTC.

This clonotype was seen repeatedly, ten times or more. The chain uses TRBV15 and TRBJ2-5; D not certain. Trimming left V 1 base short and J 1 base short, with 7 bases between. This CDR3 comprises 14 residues. The germline gives CDR1 LNHNV, CDR2 YYDKDF (reference sequence). The CDR3 sequence: CATSRADGQETQYF. The CDR3 nucleotides read TGTGCCACCAGCAGAGCCGACGGCCAAGAGACCCAGTACTTC.

This clonotype appeared a few times. The chain is built from TRBV20-1 and TRBJ2-1, with 15 bases that match TRBD2. Germline lookup yields CDR1 DFQATT and CDR2 SNEGSKA (reference sequence). J gave up 9 bases and V 3 bases, and 15 bases lay outside the gene matches. The CDR3 is 18 amino acids. The DNA for the CDR3 is TGCAGTGCTAGCCCGGGACTAGCGGGAGGAGGCCCGATTGGTGAGCAGTTCTTC. Translating gives CSASPGLAGGGPIGEQFF.